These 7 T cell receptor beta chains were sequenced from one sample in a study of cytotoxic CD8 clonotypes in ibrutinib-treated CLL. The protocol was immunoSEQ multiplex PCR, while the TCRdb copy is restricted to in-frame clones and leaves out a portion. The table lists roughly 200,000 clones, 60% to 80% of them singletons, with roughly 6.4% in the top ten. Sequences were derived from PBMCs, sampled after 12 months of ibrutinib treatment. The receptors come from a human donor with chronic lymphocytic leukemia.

Here the CDR3 reads CAGTDRYNEQFF. The CDR3 nucleotides are TGTGCCGGAACCGACAGATACAATGAGCAGTTCTTC. The gene calls are TRBV25-1 and TRBJ2-1; possible D gene TRBD1, 5 bases. Trimming left V 11 bases short and J 4 bases short, with 12 bases between. In germline, CDR1 is MGHDK, CDR2 SYGVNS. This CDR3 region has 12 residues.

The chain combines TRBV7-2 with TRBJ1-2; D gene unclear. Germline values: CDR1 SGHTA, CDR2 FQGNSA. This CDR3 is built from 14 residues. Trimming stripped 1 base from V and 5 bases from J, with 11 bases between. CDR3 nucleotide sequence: TGTGCCAGCAGCTTAGATTCCCGGGTATATGGCTACACCTTC. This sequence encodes CASSLDSRVYGYTF.

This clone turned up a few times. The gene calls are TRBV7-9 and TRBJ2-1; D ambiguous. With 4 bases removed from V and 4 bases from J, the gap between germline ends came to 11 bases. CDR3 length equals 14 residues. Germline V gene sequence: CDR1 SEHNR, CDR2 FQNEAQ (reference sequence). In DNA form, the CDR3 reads TGTGCCAGCAGCTCCGGCACTACGTACAATGAGCAGTTCTTC. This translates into CASSSGTTYNEQFF.

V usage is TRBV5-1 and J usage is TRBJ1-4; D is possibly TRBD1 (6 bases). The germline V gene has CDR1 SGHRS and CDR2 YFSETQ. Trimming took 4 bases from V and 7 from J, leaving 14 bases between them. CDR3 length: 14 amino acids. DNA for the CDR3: TGCGCCAGCAGCCGGACAGCGGAGGGTGAAAAACTGTTTTTT. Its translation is CASSRTAEGEKLFF.

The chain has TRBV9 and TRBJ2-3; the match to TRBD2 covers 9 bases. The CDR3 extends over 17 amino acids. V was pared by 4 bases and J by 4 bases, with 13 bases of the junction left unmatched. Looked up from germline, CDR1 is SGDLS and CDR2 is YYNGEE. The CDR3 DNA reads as TGTGCCAGCAGCCGAACCGGGACTAGCCTGTCATCAGATACGCAGTATTTT. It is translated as CASSRTGTSLSSDTQYF.

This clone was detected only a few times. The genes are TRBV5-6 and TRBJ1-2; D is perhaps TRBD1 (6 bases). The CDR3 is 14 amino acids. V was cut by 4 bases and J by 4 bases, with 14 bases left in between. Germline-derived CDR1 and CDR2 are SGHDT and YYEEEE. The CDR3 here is CASSIRDRTYGYTF. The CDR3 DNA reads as TGTGCCAGCAGCATTAGAGACAGGACCTATGGCTACACCTTC. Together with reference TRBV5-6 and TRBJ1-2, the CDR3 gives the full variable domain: DAGVTQSPTHLIKTRGQQVTLRCSPKSGHDTVSWYQQALGQGPQFIFQYYEEEERQRGNFPDRFSGHQFPNYSSELNVNALLLGDSALYLCASSIRDRTYGYTFGSGTRLTVV.

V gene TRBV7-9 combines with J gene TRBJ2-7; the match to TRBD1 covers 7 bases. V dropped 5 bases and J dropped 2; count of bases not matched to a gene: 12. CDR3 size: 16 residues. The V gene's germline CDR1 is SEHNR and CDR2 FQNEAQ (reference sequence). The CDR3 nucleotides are TGTGCCAGCAGCAATGAGGGACAGAAGGGCCCCTACGAGCAGTACTTC. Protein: CASSNEGQKGPYEQYF.